Listed below are T cell receptor beta chains from one sample, sequenced in a study of CD8 T cells in ankylosing spondylitis. A single record per CDR3 protein comes from TCRdb applying MiXCR to the 5' RACE reads. The table shows about 540,000 distinct CDR3 sequences, with roughly 12% occurring only once. The specimen sequenced was blood, either unsorted or a sorted T cell fraction (not recorded which). The receptors were sampled from a male donor with ankylosing spondylitis. CDR3s include the opening cysteine and the closing phenylalanine or tryptophan. The D gene is left open where the match is weak. Clone size is shown for a subset of rows, as once, few, many or a class of expanded clone.

d_call j_call clone_size cdr3_length v_call cdr3_aa cdr3_nt
. TRBJ2-2 many 15 TRBV12-3/TRBV12-4 CASSKGQLNTGELFF TGTGCCAGCTCGAAAGGACAGTTGAACACCGGGGAGCTGTTTTTT
TRBD1 TRBJ2-2 . 15 TRBV7-2 CASSPRTGSTGELFF TGTGCCAGCAGCCCCAGGACAGGGAGCACCGGGGAGCTGTTTTTT
. TRBJ1-5 few 16 TRBV3-1 CASSQDGLNSNQPQHF TGTGCCAGCAGCCAAGATGGTCTAAATAGCAATCAGCCCCAGCATTTT
. TRBJ2-2 . 15 TRBV5-1 CASSLSLPEGGELFF TGCGCCAGCAGCTTGTCTCTGCCTGAGGGCGGGGAGCTGTTTTTT
TRBD2 TRBJ2-1 few 14 TRBV3-1 CASSQLAGTNEQFF TGTGCCAGCAGCCAGCTAGCGGGAACGAATGAGCAGTTCTTC
. TRBJ2-7 few 13 TRBV7-8 CASSKGLLGEQYF TGTGCCAGCAGTAAGGGACTTTTAGGCGAGCAGTACTTC
. TRBJ2-7 . 14 TRBV3-1 CASSQSGQRWEQYF TGTGCCAGCAGCCAGAGCGGGCAAAGGTGGGAGCAGTACTTC
. TRBJ1-1 . 15 TRBV2 CASSERQTWNTEAFF TGTGCCAGCAGTGAACGGCAGACTTGGAACACTGAAGCTTTCTTT
. TRBJ2-7 few 15 TRBV12-3/TRBV12-4 CASATVGSGTIEQYF TGTGCCAGCGCCACGGTGGGAAGCGGAACCATCGAGCAGTACTTC
TRBD1 TRBJ1-2 once 14 TRBV3-1 CASSPWTGNYGYTF TGTGCCAGCAGCCCCTGGACAGGGAACTATGGCTACACCTTC
. TRBJ2-3 many 13 TRBV20-1 CSASFGVTDTQYF TGCAGTGCTAGCTTTGGGGTCACAGATACGCAGTATTTT
. TRBJ2-5 . 17 TRBV7-8 CASSHPAGDMYQETQYF TGTGCCAGCAGCCATCCCGCCGGGGATATGTACCAAGAGACCCAGTACTTC
. TRBJ1-4 . 15 TRBV20-1 CSARPPRATNEKLFF TGCAGTGCTAGACCCCCGCGGGCAACTAATGAAAAACTGTTTTTT
TRBD1 TRBJ2-3 once 16 TRBV12-3/TRBV12-4 CASSPRTGGSGDTQYF TGTGCCAGCAGTCCCCGGACAGGGGGCTCAGGAGATACGCAGTATTTT
TRBD1 TRBJ2-2 . 15 TRBV24-1 CATSAQDRVTGELFF TGTGCCACCAGTGCTCAGGACAGGGTCACCGGGGAGCTGTTTTTT
TRBD1 TRBJ1-1 . 15 TRBV10-3 CAIAPSTGKNTEAFF TGTGCCATCGCGCCCTCGACAGGGAAGAACACTGAAGCTTTCTTT
. TRBJ1-2 . 13 TRBV27 CASSSSGRYGYTF TGTGCCAGCAGTTCCTCCGGGAGATATGGCTACACCTTC
TRBD2 TRBJ2-4 few 15 TRBV5-1 CASSLASGRESIQYF TGCGCCAGCAGCTTGGCCTCGGGGCGGGAGAGCATTCAGTACTTC
. TRBJ2-7 few 14 TRBV27 CASSSYRATYEQYF TGTGCCAGCAGTTCCTACAGGGCAACCTACGAGCAGTACTTC
TRBD2 TRBJ2-1 few 18 TRBV7-7 CASSPGTSGRSSYNEQFF TGTGCCAGCAGCCCCGGGACTAGCGGGAGGAGCTCCTACAATGAGCAGTTCTTC
. TRBJ1-3 few 17 TRBV7-2 CASSLGGGGFAGNTIYF TGTGCCAGCAGCTTAGGGGGTGGTGGTTTCGCCGGAAACACCATATATTTT
TRBD1 TRBJ2-2 few 15 TRBV3-1 CASSQEGRGSGELFF TGTGCCAGCAGCCAAGAAGGCAGGGGGTCCGGGGAGCTGTTTTTT
TRBD2 TRBJ2-5 few 15 TRBV24-1 CATSDISGIQETQYF TGTGCCACCAGTGACATAAGCGGGATCCAAGAGACCCAGTACTTC
. TRBJ2-6 . 17 TRBV27 CASMGNRARSGANVLTF TGTGCCAGCATGGGGAACAGGGCTCGCTCTGGGGCCAACGTCCTGACTTTC
. TRBJ1-4 few 13 TRBV18 CASSPQRNEKLFF TGTGCCAGCTCACCTCAGCGTAATGAAAAACTGTTTTTT
. TRBJ2-7 few 14 TRBV4-2 CASSQPREHYEQYF TGTGCCAGCAGCCAACCCCGGGAGCATTACGAGCAGTACTTC
. TRBJ1-2 . 15 TRBV6-1 CASSAAVNTNYGYTF TGTGCCAGCAGCGCCGCCGTCAATACCAACTATGGCTACACCTTC
. TRBJ1-5 . 13 TRBV24-1 CATSDIGGQPQHF TGTGCCACCAGTGATATAGGGGGTCAGCCCCAGCATTTT
. TRBJ1-4 few 17 TRBV12-3/TRBV12-4 CASRIRENYPTNEKLFF TGTGCCAGCAGGATCAGGGAGAACTATCCAACTAATGAAAAACTGTTTTTT
TRBD2 TRBJ2-1 many 16 TRBV10-3 CAISESSGRTYNEQFF TGTGCCATCAGTGAATCGAGCGGGAGGACCTACAATGAGCAGTTCTTC
. TRBJ2-3 . 10 TRBV30 CAWVGDTQYF TGTGCCTGGGTCGGGGATACGCAGTATTTT
TRBD2 TRBJ2-7 few 15 TRBV10-3 CAISGTSGTFHEQYF TGTGCCATCAGCGGGACTAGCGGGACATTCCACGAGCAGTACTTC
. TRBJ2-1 . 15 TRBV7-2 CASTFRGPAYNEQFF TGTGCCAGCACCTTTAGGGGTCCTGCTTACAATGAGCAGTTCTTC